This note documents a single T cell receptor (beta chain) sequence. Its antigen is unidentified. The sample belongs to a study of radiation and T cells in renal cell carcinoma. Broader study findings: Baseline intratumoral clonotype presence is unknown without pretreatment biopsies. From baseline, blood top tumor clonotypes peaked at 2 weeks post-radiation.

The time point is: blood 2 weeks post-SBRT. As for treatment: 15 Gy SBRT to primary tumor, nephrectomy 4 weeks later. After SBRT, blood was collected at 2 and 4 weeks, plus baseline. Trimming at V came to 4 bases and at J to 8 bases, leaving 17 bases not matched to a gene. Germline values: CDR1 SGDLS, CDR2 YYNGEE. The CDR3 runs 17 residues. TCRdb's table, derived via immunoSEQ multiplex PCR, lists solely in-frame clones and lacks some. This sample has roughly 130,000 clones, with 70% to 90% found just once. The chain recombines TRBV9 with TRBJ2-3, with TRBD1 matching 9 bases. The source of this sequence is a woman in her sixties with renal cell carcinoma. Material: blood, obtained from a patient whose treatment included radiotherapy and nephrectomy. The CDR3 DNA follows: TGTGCCAGCAGCCCAGAGGGGACAGGGTCTGTTGGTAGTACGCAGTATTTT. Residues: CASSPEGTGSVGSTQYF.